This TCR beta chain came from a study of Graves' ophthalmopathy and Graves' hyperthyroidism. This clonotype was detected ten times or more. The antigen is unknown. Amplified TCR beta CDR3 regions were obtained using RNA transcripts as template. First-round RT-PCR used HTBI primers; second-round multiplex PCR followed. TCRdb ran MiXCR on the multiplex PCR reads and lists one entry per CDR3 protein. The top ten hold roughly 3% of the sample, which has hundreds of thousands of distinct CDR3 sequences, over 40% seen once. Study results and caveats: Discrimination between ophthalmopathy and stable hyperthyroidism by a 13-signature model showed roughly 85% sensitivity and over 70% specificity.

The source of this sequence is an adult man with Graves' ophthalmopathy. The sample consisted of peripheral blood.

The CDR3: CASSRRTIAGAPGEQYF. CDR3 coding DNA: TGTGCCAGCAGCCGAAGGACGATAGCGGGGGCCCCGGGTGAGCAGTACTTC. This chain connects TRBV7-9 to TRBJ2-7; 9 nucleotides agree with TRBD2. The CDR3 totals 17 residues. The V gene's germline CDR1 is SEHNR and CDR2 FQNEAQ (reference sequence). J was trimmed by 7 bases and V by 5 bases; bases with no gene match: 18.